The clone carrying this TCR beta chain was detected ten times or more. Its antigen remains unidentified. The data are from a study of T cells after posttransplantation cyclophosphamide. Peripheral blood was collected from the related graft donor on the marrow donation day. Points from the study as a whole: Donor-recipient repertoire similarity was low at 1-2 months, rising over year one. Blood and skin or GI T cell repertoires showed limited TRB overlap. TRB clonality was highly associated with recipient CMV seropositivity and reactivation.

Method: immunoSEQ multiplex PCR; TCRdb's copy keeps in-frame clones and lacks some. Reported are 40,000 to 60,000 clones, none seen only once; the ten largest carry about 2%. CDR1 and CDR2 (germline): MDHEN, SYDVKM. Trimming took off 6 bases at V and 4 bases at J, with 9 bases between the two ends. The CDR3 contains 12 residues. The sequenced sample consisted of PBMCs. The chain employs TRBV28 and TRBJ1-1; weak D call: TRBD1 (5 bases). The TCR comes from a man in his forties in good health, CMV-negative, and a related stem cell transplant donor. CDR3 region: CASRSGGTEAFF. The CDR3 DNA sequence: TGTGCCAGCAGATCGGGGGGCACTGAAGCTTTCTTT.